This T cell receptor (beta chain) was obtained from a study of OX40 agonist ivuxolimab in advanced cancers. CDR3 size: 13 residues. CDR1 and CDR2 from the germline V gene are KGHSH and LQKENI. V gave up 1 base and J gave up 2 bases, with 5 bases separating them. Profiling relied on immunoSEQ multiplex PCR, and the TCRdb table lists in-frame clones only, not all of them. The data hold 60,000 to 70,000 clones, with around 86% observed a single time. This receptor was identified in an adult with an advanced solid tumor such as melanoma, head and neck, liver or kidney cancer. The chain combines TRBV18 with TRBJ2-5; D is undetermined. Sequences were derived from CD4+ or CD8+ T cells sorted from blood, sampled in a trial of the OX40 agonist ivuxolimab. The CDR3 DNA reads as TGTGCCAGCTCACCACTTGCTCAAGAGACCCAGTACTTC. This encodes CASSPLAQETQYF.